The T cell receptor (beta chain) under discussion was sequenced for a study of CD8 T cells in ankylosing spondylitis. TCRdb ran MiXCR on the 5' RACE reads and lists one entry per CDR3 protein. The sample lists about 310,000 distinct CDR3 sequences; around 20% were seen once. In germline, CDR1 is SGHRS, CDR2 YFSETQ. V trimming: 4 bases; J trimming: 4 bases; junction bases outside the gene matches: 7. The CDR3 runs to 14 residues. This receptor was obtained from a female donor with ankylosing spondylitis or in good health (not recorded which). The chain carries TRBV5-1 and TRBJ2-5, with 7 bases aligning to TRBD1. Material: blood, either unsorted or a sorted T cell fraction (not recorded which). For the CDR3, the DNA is TGCGCCAGCAGCCCCCGACAGGGCCCAGAGACCCAGTACTTC. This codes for CASSPRQGPETQYF.